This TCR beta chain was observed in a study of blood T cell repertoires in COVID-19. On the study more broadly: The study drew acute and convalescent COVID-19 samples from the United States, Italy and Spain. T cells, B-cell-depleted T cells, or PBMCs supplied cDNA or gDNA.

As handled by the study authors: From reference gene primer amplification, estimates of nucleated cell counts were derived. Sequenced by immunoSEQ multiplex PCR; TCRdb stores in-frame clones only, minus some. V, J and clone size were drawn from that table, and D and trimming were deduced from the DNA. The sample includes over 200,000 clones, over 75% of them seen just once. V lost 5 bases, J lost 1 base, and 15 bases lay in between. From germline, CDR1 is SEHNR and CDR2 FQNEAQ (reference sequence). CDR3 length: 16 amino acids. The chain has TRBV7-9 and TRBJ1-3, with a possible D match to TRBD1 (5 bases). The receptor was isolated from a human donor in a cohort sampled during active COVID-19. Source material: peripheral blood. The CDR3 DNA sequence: TGTGCCAGCAGCCCCAGTAGGGGATGGTCTGGAAACACCATATATTTT. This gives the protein CASSPSRGWSGNTIYF.